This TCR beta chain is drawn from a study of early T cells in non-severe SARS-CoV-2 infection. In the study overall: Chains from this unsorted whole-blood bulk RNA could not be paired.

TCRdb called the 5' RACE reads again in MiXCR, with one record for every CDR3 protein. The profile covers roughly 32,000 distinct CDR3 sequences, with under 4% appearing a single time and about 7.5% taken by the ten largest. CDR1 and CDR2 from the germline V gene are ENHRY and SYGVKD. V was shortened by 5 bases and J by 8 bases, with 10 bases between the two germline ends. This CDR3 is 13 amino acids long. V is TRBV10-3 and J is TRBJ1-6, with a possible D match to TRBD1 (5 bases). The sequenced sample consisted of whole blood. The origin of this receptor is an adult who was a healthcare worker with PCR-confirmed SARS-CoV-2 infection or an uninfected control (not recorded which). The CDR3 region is CAISYRPDSPLHF. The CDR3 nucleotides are TGTGCCATCAGTTACAGGCCGGATTCACCCCTCCACTTT.